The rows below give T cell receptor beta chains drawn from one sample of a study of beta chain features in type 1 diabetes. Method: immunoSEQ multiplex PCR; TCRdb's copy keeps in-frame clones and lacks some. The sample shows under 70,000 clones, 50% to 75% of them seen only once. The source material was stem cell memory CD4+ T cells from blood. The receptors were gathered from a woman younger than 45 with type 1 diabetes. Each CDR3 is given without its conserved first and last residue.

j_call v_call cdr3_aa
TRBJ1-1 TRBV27 ASSYDRDTEAF
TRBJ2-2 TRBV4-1 ASSHPGPLLGPGELF
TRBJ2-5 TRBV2 ASSNSVTSVLETQY
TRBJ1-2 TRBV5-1 ASSPRTEAGYT
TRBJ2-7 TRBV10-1 ASSESGQPYEQY
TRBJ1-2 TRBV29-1 SVEDPGAYGYT
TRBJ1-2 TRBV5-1 ASSLEQGNYGYT
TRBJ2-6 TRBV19 ASSIGLAGSSGANVLT
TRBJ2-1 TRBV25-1 ASSVAGSSYNEQF
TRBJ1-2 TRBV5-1 ASSPPRGSYGYT
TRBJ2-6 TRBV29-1 SVEGSGSSGANVLT
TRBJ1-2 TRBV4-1 ASSPGTGGGYGYT
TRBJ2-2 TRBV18 ASSPRGQGYTGELF
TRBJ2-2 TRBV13 ASSSRGGAGELF
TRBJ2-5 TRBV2 ASSLGYQETQY
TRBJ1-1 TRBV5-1 ASRDQGHTEAF
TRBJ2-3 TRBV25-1 ASRQSGSGDTQY
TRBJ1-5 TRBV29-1 SVGSYDQPQH
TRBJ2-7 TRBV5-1 ASSAGQGLYEQY
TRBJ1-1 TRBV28 ATGAGGVAEAF
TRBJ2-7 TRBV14 ASSRGPGYEQY
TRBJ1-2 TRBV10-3 AISPSGQKSGGYT
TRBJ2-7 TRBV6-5 ASSPGPREQY
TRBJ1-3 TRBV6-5 ASRLQGAGNTIY
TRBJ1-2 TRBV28 ASRPLDSRFYGYT
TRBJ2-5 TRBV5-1 ASSGTSTETQY
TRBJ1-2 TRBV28 ASSFVQGSGGYT
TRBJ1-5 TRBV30 AWSVLGAAQPQH
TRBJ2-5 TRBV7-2 ASSLVGGSGGTQY
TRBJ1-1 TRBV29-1 SVPGTGGRWTEAF